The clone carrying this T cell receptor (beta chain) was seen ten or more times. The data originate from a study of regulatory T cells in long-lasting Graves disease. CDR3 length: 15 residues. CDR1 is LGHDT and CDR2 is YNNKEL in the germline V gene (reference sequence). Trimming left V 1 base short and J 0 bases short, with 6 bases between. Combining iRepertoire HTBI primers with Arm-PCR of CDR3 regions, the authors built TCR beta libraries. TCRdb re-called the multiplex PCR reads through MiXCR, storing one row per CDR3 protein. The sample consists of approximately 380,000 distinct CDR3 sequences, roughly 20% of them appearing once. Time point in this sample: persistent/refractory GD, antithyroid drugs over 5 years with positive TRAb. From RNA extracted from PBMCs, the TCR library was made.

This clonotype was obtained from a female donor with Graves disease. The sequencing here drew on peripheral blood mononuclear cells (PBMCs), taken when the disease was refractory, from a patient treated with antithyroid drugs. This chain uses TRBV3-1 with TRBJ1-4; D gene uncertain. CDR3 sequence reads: CASSQGGATNEKLFF. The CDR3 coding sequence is TGTGCCAGCAGCCAAGGTGGTGCAACTAATGAAAAACTGTTTTTT.